The 2 T cell receptor beta chains below come from one sample, sequenced in a study of T-cell memory formation after mild COVID-19. TCRdb processed the 5' RACE reads anew with MiXCR; each CDR3 protein has one entry. The sample contains about 200,000 distinct CDR3 sequences, 7.5% to 10% of which appear only once. The sequenced sample consisted of PBMCs or a T cell subset sorted from them (not recorded which). Receptors were obtained from a young man who had mild COVID-19 (a few samples of this study predate the infection). Cell type and time point are not known.

This clonotype has more than one count but fewer than ten. CDR3 region: CASSSLAGRDYGYTF. The CDR3 region has the DNA TGTGCCAGCAGCTCCCTGGCGGGACGCGACTATGGCTACACCTTC. V usage is TRBV7-2 and J usage is TRBJ1-2, with D maybe TRBD1 (5 bases). This CDR3 contains 15 residues. The V end lost 4 bases, the J end lost 3 bases, and 15 bases lay between the germline ends. In germline, CDR1 is SGHTA, CDR2 FQGNSA.

For the CDR3, the DNA is TGCGCCAGCAGCCAAGATCTGTCCAGCGGGGCGGCCAAAAACATTCAGTACTTC. Translation: CASSQDLSSGAAKNIQYF. The V call is TRBV4-1, the J call TRBJ2-4, with TRBD2 matching 7 bases. Per germline, CDR1 MGHRA and CDR2 YSYEKL. The CDR3 totals 18 residues. With V trimmed by 0 bases and J by 1 base, 9 bases remained unmatched.